Below are 32 T cell receptor beta chains sequenced from a single sample in a study of blood T cells in healthy people across ages (dated by TCRdb to about 2015). The library was built by means of 5' RACE. The listed sequencing device is Illumina HiSeq 2500. A second roughly 7 to 11 cycle PCR used a sample-barcoded 5' primer and a J-beta primer mix. The raw public data were reprocessed by TCRdb itself: fastp quality trimming at Q25, MiXCR clonotype calling, in-frame beta chains only. Each entry is one CDR3 protein sequence, shown with its most common DNA and genes. This sample lists 550,000 to 600,000 distinct CDR3 sequences; under 55% were detected once. Around 24% of the sample belongs to the ten largest clones. Sequenced: blood. The receptors shown here come from an elderly man in good health.

The chain employs TRBV11-2 and TRBJ1-1; the D gene is possibly TRBD1 (5 bases). CDR1 is SGHAT and CDR2 is FQNNGV in the germline V gene. V lost 4 bases, J lost 8 bases, and 29 bases lay in between. The CDR3 is made up of 18 amino acids. Written as DNA, the CDR3 is TGTGCCAGCAGCTCCCTGGCCCTCGGGCAGGGACCTTCTAAGGAAGCTTTCTTT. Its protein is CASSSLALGQGPSKEAFF. Full variable domain (rest looked up from reference TRBV11-2 and TRBJ1-1): EAGVAQSPRYKIIEKRQSVAFWCNPISGHATLYWYQQILGQGPKLLIQFQNNGVVDDSQLPKDRFSAERLKGVDSTLKIQPAKLEDSAVYLCASSSLALGQGPSKEAFFGQGTRLTVV.

This clonotype was counted only a few times. V usage is TRBV28 and J usage is TRBJ2-1; D perhaps matches TRBD1 (8 bases). V was clipped by 3 bases and J by 7 bases, with 16 bases between them. Germline V gene data show CDR1 as MDHEN and CDR2 as SYDVKM. CDR3 size: 15 residues. The DNA for the CDR3 is TGTGCCAGCAGTTTTGTTACAGGGGGGGTGAATGAGCAGTTCTTC. The encoded protein is CASSFVTGGVNEQFF.

At least ten counts were recorded for this clonotype. The rearrangement joins TRBV13 to TRBJ1-2; 10 bases map to TRBD1. This CDR3 contains 13 residues. The ends lost 6 bases at V and 8 bases at J; junction bases unmatched: 6. CDR1 PRHDT and CDR2 FYEKMQ come from the germline V gene (reference sequence). Here the CDR3 DNA reads TGTGCCAGCAGGAGGACAGGGGGGAGCGGCTACACCTTC. It translates to CASRRTGGSGYTF. Based on the CDR3 plus reference TRBV13 and TRBJ1-2, the full variable domain is AAGVIQSPRHLIKEKRETATLKCYPIPRHDTVYWYQQGPGQDPQFLISFYEKMQSDKGSIPDRFSAQQFSDYHSELNMSSLELGDSALYFCASRRTGGSGYTFGSGTRLTVV.

The chain employs TRBV7-9 and TRBJ1-6; 9 bases align to TRBD1. Per germline, CDR1 SEHNR and CDR2 FQNEAQ (reference sequence). The CDR3 totals 15 residues. The V segment lost 5 bases and the J segment 10 bases; nucleotides outside the gene matches: 9. The CDR3 here is CASSKGQGSRSPLHF. The CDR3, as DNA: TGTGCCAGCAGCAAGGGACAGGGTTCGAGGTCACCCCTCCACTTT.

Only a few counts were recorded for this clonotype. V and J are TRBV20-1 and TRBJ2-3, with TRBD2 identical over 8 bases. There are 14 residues in the CDR3. Germline loops: CDR1 DFQATT, CDR2 SNEGSKA (reference sequence). Germline trimming cut 5 bases from V and 1 base from J; bases unmatched to any gene: 5. CDR3 DNA: TGCAGTGCTCATGGGCGGGAGGGCACAGATACGCAGTATTTT. Protein sequence: CSAHGREGTDTQYF.

The chain uses TRBV5-1 and TRBJ1-1; D gene ambiguous. CDR3 length equals 13 residues. Trimming removed 0 bases at V and 7 bases at J, with 10 bases between. CDR1 is SGHRS and CDR2 is YFSETQ in the germline V gene. CDR3: CASSLVTVDEAFF. For the CDR3, the DNA is TGCGCCAGCAGCTTGGTTACGGTGGATGAAGCTTTCTTT.

This CDR3 reads CASSVGVGYRDNEQFF. The CDR3 nucleotides are TGTGCCAGCAGCGTAGGGGTCGGGTATAGGGACAATGAGCAGTTCTTC. The chain combines TRBV9 with TRBJ2-1, with D unresolved. Trimming cost V 0 bases and J 5 bases, with 15 bases left between them. The length of the CDR3 is 16 residues. Germline V CDR1 and CDR2: SGDLS, YYNGEE.

CDR3: CASSYRADEQFF. The DNA of the CDR3 is TGTGCCAGCAGCTACAGGGCCGATGAGCAGTTCTTC. This chain joins TRBV7-9 and TRBJ2-1; weak D call: TRBD1 (6 bases). Trimming left V 4 bases short and J 8 bases short, with 9 bases between. Germline CDR1 and CDR2: SEHNR and FQNEAQ (reference sequence). The CDR3 sequence is 12 residues long.

In this sample, this clonotype turned up many times. The J gene is TRBJ1-2, the V gene TRBV6-5; 8 nucleotides align to TRBD1. This CDR3 contains 13 residues. V gave up 2 bases and J gave up 7 bases; unmatched junction bases: 3. The V gene's germline CDR1 is MNHEY and CDR2 SVGAGI. The CDR3 nucleotides are TGTGCCAGCAGTTACGGACAGGGTCCTGGCTACACCTTC. Encoded protein: CASSYGQGPGYTF.

The rearrangement links TRBV12-3 or TRBV12-4 to TRBJ2-7; TRBD1 might be the D (5 bases). The CDR3 is 15 amino acids. V gave up 6 bases and J gave up 3 bases, with 18 bases separating them. The CDR3 coding sequence is TGTGCCAGCAGCCCTTCGCCCAGGGATGGCTACGAGCAGTACTTC. It yields the protein CASSPSPRDGYEQYF.

The rearrangement links TRBV7-9 to TRBJ2-7; D gene uncertain. V lost 4 bases to trimming and J lost 7 bases, with 14 bases between them. The CDR3 is 13 amino acids. In germline, CDR1 is SEHNR, CDR2 FQNEAQ (reference sequence). The CDR3 DNA follows: TGTGCCAGCAGCTACCAAGAGGTAACGGAGCAGTACTTC. Its protein is CASSYQEVTEQYF.

A single count supports this clonotype. This rearrangement joins TRBV5-6 to TRBJ2-7; tentative D call: TRBD1 (6 bases). CDR3 size: 14 residues. Germline CDR1 and CDR2: SGHDT and YYEEEE. Trimming removed 2 bases at V and 3 bases at J, with 12 bases between. The CDR3 region is CASSFQGQLYEQYF. The CDR3 nucleotides read TGTGCCAGCAGCTTTCAAGGACAGCTCTACGAGCAGTACTTC. Looking up the rest from reference TRBV5-6 and TRBJ2-7 gives the full variable domain: DAGVTQSPTHLIKTRGQQVTLRCSPKSGHDTVSWYQQALGQGPQFIFQYYEEEERQRGNFPDRFSGHQFPNYSSELNVNALLLGDSALYLCASSFQGQLYEQYFGPGTRLTVT.

This sequence joins TRBV29-1 and TRBJ2-3; D not resolved. There are 14 residues in the CDR3. Per the germline V gene, CDR1 is SQVTM and CDR2 is ANQGSEA. V was clipped by 6 bases and J by 1 base, with 14 bases between them. In nucleotides, the CDR3 is TGCAGCGTCGCCTCAGAGGTTGGCACAGATACGCAGTATTTT. Translated: CSVASEVGTDTQYF.

Details on this clonotype: One base away lies a much larger clone, so this may be a sequencing read error. The rearrangement links TRBV12-3 or TRBV12-4 to TRBJ2-7; no clear D gene. The CDR3 totals 13 residues. CDR3 coding DNA: TGTGGCAGCAGGTCGTTGAGCTCCTACGAGCAGTACTTC. Translation gives CGSRSLSSYEQYF.

The chain combines TRBV11-2 with TRBJ2-1; D could derive from TRBD1 or TRBD2 (5 bases each). From germline, CDR1 is SGHAT and CDR2 FQNNGV. The CDR3 spans 14 residues. V was pared by 4 bases and J by 5 bases, with 12 bases between. The CDR3 region has the DNA TGTGCCAGCAGCTCGCAGGGACGACACAATGAGCAGTTCTTC. Its translation is CASSSQGRHNEQFF.

The chain couples TRBV20-1 to TRBJ2-1, with no clear D. Trimming cost V 5 bases and J 7 bases, with 15 bases left between them. This CDR3 comprises 13 residues. The V gene's germline CDR1 is DFQATT and CDR2 SNEGSKA (reference sequence). The CDR3 bases are TGCAGTGCTGTCAGACGTGTGGAGAATGAGCAGTTCTTC. Its translation is CSAVRRVENEQFF.

The chain joins TRBV29-1 to TRBJ2-7; 13 bases fit TRBD2. The J call may be incorrect, as the DNA end agrees better with TRBJ2-5. From germline, CDR1 is SQVTM and CDR2 ANQGSEA. This CDR3 is 14 amino acids long. The DNA of the CDR3 is TGCAGCGTTGACGGACTAGCGGGAGCGGAGACCCAGTACTTC. This sequence encodes CSVDGLAGAETQYF.

Many counts were recorded for this clonotype. The rearrangement links TRBV7-9 to TRBJ2-1; 10 positions agree with TRBD2. CDR1 is SEHNR and CDR2 is FQNEAQ in the germline V gene (reference sequence). V dropped 4 bases and J dropped 9; count of bases not matched to a gene: 6. CDR3 length: 14 residues. Here the CDR3 DNA reads TGTGCCAGCAGCTCGGGGACTAGCGTCAGTGAGCAGTTCTTC. As protein: CASSSGTSVSEQFF.

This clonotype was seen ten or more times. V and J are TRBV6-5 and TRBJ2-7; D is ambiguous. The CDR3 contains 13 residues. V lost 9 bases and J 0 bases, leaving 12 bases between the germline ends. CDR1 and CDR2 from the germline V gene are MNHEY and SVGAGI. CDR3 nucleotides: TGTGCCAGTTCTACTACCAACTCCTACGAGCAGTACTTC. It codes for CASSTTNSYEQYF.

V usage is TRBV9 and J usage is TRBJ2-1; 15 nucleotides match TRBD2. Germline lookup yields CDR1 SGDLS and CDR2 YYNGEE. The CDR3 covers 19 residues. Losses at the gene ends were 4 bases for V and 0 bases for J; bases not matched to a gene: 8. The CDR3 sequence: CASSIGTSGGLFSYNEQFF. CDR3 sequence (DNA): TGTGCCAGCAGCATCGGGACTAGCGGGGGGCTATTCTCCTACAATGAGCAGTTCTTC.

The chain has TRBV7-3 and TRBJ2-3; D remains ambiguous. The ends were cut back, 0 bases at V and 7 bases at J, with 11 bases in the middle. The CDR3 is 14 residues long. The germline V gene encodes CDR1 SGHTA and CDR2 FQGTGA. This chain's CDR3 is CASSLTPDDYTQYF. In DNA, the CDR3 is TGTGCCAGCAGCTTAACCCCGGACGATTATACGCAGTATTTT.

This chain joins TRBV7-2 and TRBJ2-3, with 7 bases lining up with TRBD2. The germline V gene encodes CDR1 SGHTA and CDR2 FQGNSA. The CDR3 length is 15 residues. J lost 4 bases, V lost 0 bases, and 4 bases had no gene match. The CDR3: CASSLAGGYPDTQYF. The CDR3 nucleotides read TGTGCCAGCAGCTTAGCGGGGGGGTACCCAGATACGCAGTATTTT.

This sequence joins TRBV20-1 and TRBJ2-3, with a weak D call TRBD1 (6 bases). The CDR3 contains 14 residues. Per the germline V gene, CDR1 is DFQATT and CDR2 is SNEGSKA (reference sequence). The V gene lost 6 bases and the J gene lost 1 base, with 14 bases spanning the gap. CDR3 in amino acids: CSAHGTPGTDTQYF. The CDR3 DNA reads TGCAGTGCGCACGGGACACCTGGCACAGATACGCAGTATTTT.

The chain employs TRBV12-3 or TRBV12-4 and TRBJ2-2; 7 nucleotides match TRBD2. This CDR3 spans 15 amino acids. The J segment lost 2 bases and the V segment lost 8 bases, leaving 8 bases of the junction unmatched. The CDR3 DNA reads TGTGCCAGCCGATCTAGCGGACAAAACACCGGGGAGCTGTTTTTT. Its translation is CASRSSGQNTGELFF.

Only a few counts were recorded for this clonotype. The chain recombines TRBV5-1 with TRBJ2-7; D is uncertain. The assigned J gene may be wrong: the sequence end matches TRBJ2-5 better. CDR1 SGHRS and CDR2 YFSETQ come from the germline V gene. This CDR3 is 14 amino acids long. The DNA of the CDR3 is TGCGCCAGCAGATCGACAAACGATAAAGAGACCCAGTACTTC. Protein product: CASRSTNDKETQYF.

There are a few counts of this clonotype. The rearrangement joins TRBV7-2 to TRBJ2-1; D is uncertain. The V gene's germline CDR1 is SGHTA and CDR2 FQGNSA. This CDR3 spans 12 amino acids. The ends were cut back, 1 base at V and 6 bases at J, with 4 bases in the middle. CDR3 in amino acids: CASSLVSNEQFF. CDR3 DNA sequence: TGTGCCAGCAGCTTAGTATCCAATGAGCAGTTCTTC.

This sequence joins TRBV25-1 and TRBJ2-1, with TRBD2 matching over 11 bases. Losses at the gene ends were 7 bases for V and 0 bases for J; bases not matched to a gene: 5. This CDR3 spans 16 amino acids. CDR1 and CDR2 from the germline V gene are MGHDK and SYGVNS. The CDR3 spells CASTTSGSPSYNEQFF. The CDR3 coding sequence is TGTGCCAGCACCACTAGCGGGAGCCCCTCCTACAATGAGCAGTTCTTC.

This clonotype appeared a few times. V is TRBV4-1 and J is TRBJ2-7; D gene ambiguous. Germline lookup yields CDR1 MGHRA and CDR2 YSYEKL. The CDR3 has 14 residues. Trimming removed 9 bases at V and 0 bases at J, with 15 bases between. CDR3 coding DNA: TGCGCCAGTAGAGGTTCGGCGACCTCCTACGAGCAGTACTTC. It specifies CASRGSATSYEQYF.

This clonotype has more than one count but fewer than ten. An end of the junction differs from the germline gene, which may be a read error. The chain recombines TRBV7-2 with TRBJ1-4; D unclear. The germline CDR1 and CDR2 sequences are SGHTA and FQGNSA. CDR3 length: 14 residues. For the CDR3, the DNA is TGTGCCAGCAGCCCACTTGCAACTAATGAAAAGCTGTTTTTT. It translates to CASSPLATNEKLFF.

This clonotype was seen a handful of times. The gene calls are TRBV5-1 and TRBJ2-7; 7 bases line up with TRBD1. CDR1 and CDR2 (germline): SGHRS, YFSETQ. The CDR3 loop spans 14 amino acids. The ends lost 0 bases at V and 6 bases at J; junction bases unmatched: 6. CDR3: CASSLAQQGFEQYF. The DNA for the CDR3 is TGCGCCAGCAGCTTGGCCCAACAGGGGTTCGAGCAGTACTTC.

The chain joins TRBV24-1 to TRBJ2-4; unclear D gene. The J call is in doubt because the DNA end fits TRBJ2-7 better. This CDR3 spans 13 amino acids. Germline V CDR1 and CDR2: KGHDR, SFDVKD. The CDR3 sequence is CATSDSDTDEQYF. CDR3 bases: TGTGCCACCAGTGATTCTGACACGGACGAGCAGTACTTC.

The rearrangement links TRBV18 to TRBJ1-1, with 10 bases identical to TRBD1. J was trimmed by 3 bases and V by 2 bases; bases with no gene match: 6. CDR3 length: 16 residues. In germline, CDR1 is KGHSH, CDR2 LQKENI. The DNA for the CDR3 is TGTGCCAGCTCACCAGCTGGGACAGGGGAATACACTGAAGCTTTCTTT. Translating it yields CASSPAGTGEYTEAFF.